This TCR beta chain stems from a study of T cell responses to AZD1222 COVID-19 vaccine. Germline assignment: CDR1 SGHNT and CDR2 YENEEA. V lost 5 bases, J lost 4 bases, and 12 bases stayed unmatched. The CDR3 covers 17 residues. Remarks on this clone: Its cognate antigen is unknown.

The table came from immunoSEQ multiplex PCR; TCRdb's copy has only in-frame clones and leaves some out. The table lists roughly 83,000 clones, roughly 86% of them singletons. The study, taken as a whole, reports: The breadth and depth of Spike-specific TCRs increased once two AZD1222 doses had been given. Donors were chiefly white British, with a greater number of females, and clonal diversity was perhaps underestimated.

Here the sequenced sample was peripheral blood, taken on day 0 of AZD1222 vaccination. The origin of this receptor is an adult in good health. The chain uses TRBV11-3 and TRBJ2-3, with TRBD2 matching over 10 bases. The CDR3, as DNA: TGTGCCAGCAGCCCCCAAACTTCAGCGGGGGGGCCAGATACGCAGTATTTT. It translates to CASSPQTSAGGPDTQYF.